A single sample gave rise to the 20 T cell receptor beta chains below, sequenced in a study of blood T cell repertoires in COVID-19. Data came from immunoSEQ multiplex PCR; TCRdb stores just in-frame clones and leaves some out. The sample has about 360,000 clones, about four fifths seen once; the top ten hold around 3%. The sequencing input was peripheral blood. The receptor source for this set is a man aged 25 to 40 with active or convalescent COVID-19.

This clone has a single count. The sample contains more than one DNA sequence encoding this CDR3. The chain recombines TRBV12-3 or TRBV12-4 with TRBJ1-1; D gene ambiguous. The CDR3 covers 12 residues. Trimming removed 5 bases from V and 4 bases from J, with 8 bases in between. CDR3 sequence: CASSQGGTEAFF. CDR3 DNA sequence: TGTGCCAGCAGTCAAGGAGGCACTGAAGCTTTCTTT.

The CDR3: CASSPTGNYQETQYF. The CDR3 bases are TGCGCCAGCAGCCCAACCGGGAACTACCAAGAGACCCAGTACTTC. This chain joins TRBV4-1 and TRBJ2-5, with a tentative D call TRBD2 (5 bases). V was trimmed by 4 bases and J by 0 bases, leaving 12 bases between them. Germline CDR1 reads MGHRA; CDR2 reads YSYEKL. The CDR3 has 15 amino acids.

The J gene is TRBJ1-5, the V gene TRBV25-1; 7 bases map to TRBD1. The CDR3 sequence is 15 residues long. Germline CDR1 is MGHDK and CDR2 is SYGVNS. V shed 4 bases, J shed 5 bases, and the junction held 8 bases outside the gene matches. The CDR3 DNA sequence: TGTGCCAGCAGTGCAGGGGGAAGAAGGGATCAGCCCCAGCATTTT. This translates into CASSAGGRRDQPQHF.

V is TRBV7-2 and J is TRBJ1-5, with D unresolved. The CDR3 consists of 12 residues. The V end lost 3 bases, the J end lost 7 bases, and 7 bases lay between the germline ends. The germline CDR1 and CDR2 sequences are SGHTA and FQGNSA. The CDR3 bases are TGTGCCAGCAGCTTCCTTGAGCAGCCCCAGCATTTT. Amino acids: CASSFLEQPQHF.

The chain uses TRBV28 and TRBJ1-1, with 8 bases matching TRBD1. The CDR3 is made up of 14 amino acids. CDR1 and CDR2 (germline): MDHEN, SYDVKM. Losses at the gene ends were 6 bases for V and 1 base for J; bases not matched to a gene: 4. For the CDR3, the DNA is TGTGCCAGCAGCGGGGGACAGGCGAACACTGAAGCTTTCTTT. Amino acids: CASSGGQANTEAFF.

The chain couples TRBV2 to TRBJ1-1, with D possibly matching TRBD1 (5 bases). V lost 8 bases to trimming and J lost 3 bases, with 13 bases between them. The germline gives CDR1 SNHLY, CDR2 FYNNEI. The CDR3 contains 13 residues. The CDR3 sequence is CASDFPGHTEAFF. The CDR3 DNA is TGTGCCAGCGACTTCCCAGGGCACACTGAAGCTTTCTTT.

This clone was observed a single time. The CDR3 sequence is CSASRSVGETQYF. CDR3 sequence (DNA): TGCAGTGCTAGTCGGAGCGTCGGAGAGACCCAGTACTTC. The chain couples TRBV20-1 to TRBJ2-5; D gene unclear. This CDR3 region has 13 residues. The V gene's germline CDR1 is DFQATT and CDR2 SNEGSKA (reference sequence). The germline V and J ends were trimmed by 3 bases and 4 bases, with 12 bases remaining between them.

The chain combines TRBV4-3 with TRBJ2-5, with D possibly matching TRBD2 (6 bases). Germline-derived CDR1 and CDR2 are LGHNA and YSLEER. With 2 bases removed from V and 9 bases from J, the gap between germline ends came to 19 bases. This CDR3 contains 15 residues. The CDR3 reads CASSQNAGTPQPQYF. CDR3 DNA sequence: TGCGCCAGCAGCCAAAATGCGGGGACCCCACAGCCCCAGTACTTC.

Comments on this clone: One end of the junction is discordant with germline, which a read error may explain. The chain couples TRBV7-3 to TRBJ2-3; TRBD1 matches 9 bases. The CDR3 covers 13 residues. Germline V lookup: CDR1 SGHTA, CDR2 FQGTGA. CDR3 residues: CASSPAPGTGFSF. In DNA form, the CDR3 reads TGTGCCAGCAGCCCGGCCCCCGGGACAGGGTTTTCTTTT.

This clone is a singleton in its sample. The chain has TRBV18 and TRBJ2-5; the D is unclear. From germline, CDR1 is KGHSH and CDR2 LQKENI. V was cut by 3 bases and J by 4 bases, with 18 bases left in between. There are 16 residues in the CDR3. This chain's CDR3 is CASSPEPFPPIETQYF. CDR3 sequence (DNA): TGTGCCAGCTCACCCGAGCCTTTCCCCCCCATAGAGACCCAGTACTTC.

Regarding this clone: Other DNA sequences of this sample code for an identical CDR3. J is TRBJ1-1 and V is TRBV5-5; TRBD1 agrees at 7 bases. The CDR3 is made up of 13 amino acids. The V gene end was trimmed by 4 bases and the J gene end by 4 bases; junction bases not matched to a gene: 4. In germline, CDR1 is SGHKS, CDR2 YYEKEE (reference sequence). This CDR3 reads CASSLTGVTEAFF. CDR3 nucleotide sequence: TGTGCCAGCAGCCTCACAGGGGTCACTGAAGCTTTCTTT.

The J gene is TRBJ2-1, the V gene TRBV9; 13 bases are shared with TRBD2. The germline V gene encodes CDR1 SGDLS and CDR2 YYNGEE. Trimming cost V 0 bases and J 13 bases; bases outside gene matches: 7. This CDR3 is built from 15 residues. The CDR3 DNA is TGTGCCAGCAGCGTAGTGGGACTAGCGGGGACTGATCAGTTCTTC. The encoded protein is CASSVVGLAGTDQFF.

The chain is built from TRBV7-9 and TRBJ1-4, with D maybe TRBD1 (5 bases). V lost 4 bases, J lost 8 bases, and 20 bases lay in between. Germline CDR1 reads SEHNR; CDR2 reads FQNEAQ (reference sequence). The CDR3 spans 16 residues. The CDR3 sequence is CASSSNRQPWPEKLFF. CDR3 DNA: TGTGCCAGCAGCTCGAACAGGCAACCTTGGCCCGAAAAACTGTTTTTT.

V usage is TRBV7-2 and J usage is TRBJ1-5, with 9 bases that match TRBD1. The germline V gene encodes CDR1 SGHTA and CDR2 FQGNSA. The CDR3 covers 16 residues. Trimming took 2 bases from V and 2 from J; bases not matched to a gene: 4. CDR3 sequence reads: CASSLTGQGGNQPQHF. The CDR3 nucleotides read TGTGCCAGCAGCTTAACGGGACAGGGTGGCAATCAGCCCCAGCATTTT.

The V and J genes are TRBV7-6 and TRBJ2-1, with D perhaps matching TRBD1 (6 bases). Trimming pared 1 base from V and 3 bases from J, leaving 16 bases between. Germline V gives CDR1 SGHVS, CDR2 FNYEAQ. The CDR3 spans 17 residues. The CDR3 region is CASSLDSLQGRYNEQFF. CDR3 nucleotide sequence: TGTGCCAGCAGCTTAGACTCCCTCCAGGGGCGCTACAATGAGCAGTTCTTC.

V gene TRBV5-4 combines with J gene TRBJ2-2; 13 bases map to TRBD2. The CDR3 is made up of 16 amino acids. Germline CDR1 and CDR2: SGHNT and YYREEE (reference sequence). The trim removed 4 bases at V and 2 bases at J, leaving 2 bases unmatched. CDR3 residues: CASSPGLAGNTGELFF. CDR3 in DNA: TGTGCCAGCAGCCCGGGACTAGCGGGAAACACCGGGGAGCTGTTTTTT.

V and J are TRBV11-2 and TRBJ1-2; D gene ambiguous. The CDR3 consists of 15 residues. The V and J ends lost 1 base and 3 bases respectively, with 12 bases between them. Germline CDR1 reads SGHAT; CDR2 reads FQNNGV. The CDR3 reads CASSLGVGVDYGYTF. DNA of the CDR3: TGTGCCAGCAGCTTAGGGGTCGGGGTTGACTATGGCTACACCTTC.

This clone has a single count. The chain has TRBV27 and TRBJ2-7, with TRBD1 as a possible D gene (6 bases). Germline assignment: CDR1 MNHEY and CDR2 SMNVEV (reference sequence). This CDR3 is built from 14 residues. V lost 3 bases, J lost 3 bases, and 12 bases lay in between. DNA of the CDR3: TGTGCCAGCAGTTTCGGCCCGGACAGCTACGAGCAGTACTTC. Protein sequence: CASSFGPDSYEQYF.

This clone was detected a few times. The rearrangement links TRBV15 to TRBJ2-2, with TRBD1 identical over 8 bases. There are 15 residues in the CDR3. V gave up 8 bases and J gave up 3 bases; unmatched junction bases: 8. CDR1 is LNHNV, CDR2 YYDKDF, per germline (reference sequence). CDR3 in amino acids: CATRLDREDTGELFF. The CDR3 DNA reads TGTGCCACCCGTTTGGACAGGGAAGACACCGGGGAGCTGTTTTTT.

The rearrangement joins TRBV27 to TRBJ2-7; TRBD1 matches 9 bases. Trimming took 3 bases from V and 4 from J; bases not matched to a gene: 4. Germline lookup yields CDR1 MNHEY and CDR2 SMNVEV (reference sequence). This CDR3 has 14 residues. CDR3 DNA: TGTGCCAGCAGTTTCGGGACAGGGTGGTACGAGCAGTACTTC. Translating gives CASSFGTGWYEQYF.